This T cell receptor (beta chain) was identified during a study of T cell responses to AZD1222 COVID-19 vaccine. Notes on the study in general: Spike-specific TCR repertoires showed rising breadth and depth after two AZD1222 doses.

There are 18 residues in the CDR3. Germline values: CDR1 LGHDT, CDR2 YNNKEL (reference sequence). Trimming removed 5 bases at V and 0 bases at J, with 22 bases between. Second doses were pooled across both intervals (about 4 or about 12 weeks). Measured with immunoSEQ multiplex PCR; TCRdb has only the in-frame clones, and not every one. The data show about 130,000 clones, 75% to 90% seen once. This clone was counted between two and nine times. Its cognate antigen is unknown. This chain connects TRBV3-1 (or the pseudogene TRBV3-2) to TRBJ1-1, with a weak D call TRBD1 (5 bases). This specimen consisted of peripheral blood, obtained 28 days after the second AZD1222 dose. This receptor was identified in an adult who received the AZD1222 COVID-19 vaccine. The CDR3 DNA follows: TGTGCCAGCAGCTACCGGGGCAGCCCCTCGAACCTGAACACTGAAGCTTTCTTT. Translated, it gives CASSYRGSPSNLNTEAFF.